These 17 T cell receptor beta chains were sequenced from one sample in a study of T-cell reconstitution after alpha-beta-depleted transplantation in children. Molecular barcoding with unique molecular identifiers was used for the TCRbeta library. TCRdb redid the calling of the PCR reads with MiXCR, one entry per CDR3 protein. The data show roughly 790,000 distinct CDR3 sequences, with roughly 15% seen just once and 5% held by the top ten. Material: PBMCs, mostly from graft donor cells, obtained 360 days after TCRalphabeta/CD19-depleted stem cell transplant. These receptors were taken from a male patient between 5 and 17 years old who had a stem cell transplant for acute lymphoblastic leukemia, so the T cells may come from the graft donor.

The chain joins TRBV19 to TRBJ1-1; D perhaps matches TRBD1 (5 bases). The CDR3 runs 14 residues. Per the germline V gene, CDR1 is LNHDA and CDR2 is SQIVND (reference sequence). V lost 7 bases and J 0 bases, leaving 12 bases between the germline ends. The CDR3 DNA reads TGTGCCAGTAATCGTGGGGCCCTGAACACTGAAGCTTTCTTT. The encoded protein is CASNRGALNTEAFF.

This clonotype has just a few counts. The CDR3 nucleotides are TGTGCCAGCTCACGGGACCTCGGGGAGACCCAGTACTTC. Translating it yields CASSRDLGETQYF. J is TRBJ2-5 and V is TRBV18, with D perhaps matching TRBD1 or TRBD2 (5 bases each). V was pared by 4 bases and J by 5 bases, with 11 bases between. The CDR3 has 13 residues. CDR1 and CDR2 from the germline V gene are KGHSH and LQKENI.

This clonotype was recorded many times. The chain is built from TRBV11-2 and TRBJ2-7; perhaps TRBD2 as D (5 bases). V dropped 4 bases and J dropped 2 bases, with 12 bases sitting between them. The length of the CDR3 is 14 residues. Germline V gene sequence: CDR1 SGHAT, CDR2 FQNNGV. The CDR3 DNA is TGTGCCAGCAGCTCCGGGGAGCTGCCCTACGAGCAGTACTTC. It codes for CASSSGELPYEQYF.

The CDR3 loop reads CASSVLGAGANVLTF. In nucleotides, the CDR3 is TGTGCCAGCAGCGTATTAGGCGCTGGGGCCAACGTCCTGACTTTC. The chain is built from TRBV9 and TRBJ2-6; no clear D gene. Germline-derived CDR1 and CDR2 are SGDLS and YYNGEE. Trimming shortened V by 1 base and J by 2 bases, and 7 bases separated the two germline ends. The CDR3 is 15 amino acids.

This clonotype was seen ten or more times. The chain couples TRBV4-1 to TRBJ2-2; TRBD1 matches at 7 bases. The ends lost 3 bases at V and 3 bases at J; junction bases unmatched: 7. This CDR3 spans 16 amino acids. Looked up from germline, CDR1 is MGHRA and CDR2 is YSYEKL. Here the CDR3 reads CASSHVRGIDTGELFF. CDR3 nucleotide sequence: TGCGCCAGCAGCCACGTCAGGGGGATCGACACCGGGGAGCTGTTTTTT.

The table lists this clonotype with many counts. The gene calls are TRBV6-6 and TRBJ1-1; tentatively, D is TRBD1 (5 bases). Looked up from germline, CDR1 is MNHNY and CDR2 is SVGAGI (reference sequence). Trimming took 6 bases from V and 4 from J, leaving 12 bases between them. The CDR3 runs 13 residues. The CDR3 loop reads CASRPPGSTEAFF. In nucleotides, the CDR3 is TGTGCCAGCAGACCTCCAGGGAGCACTGAAGCTTTCTTT.

CDR3 residues: CASSPLEGFSSYEQYF. The DNA of the CDR3 is TGTGCCAGCAGCCCATTAGAGGGCTTTAGCTCCTACGAGCAGTACTTC. V gene TRBV9 combines with J gene TRBJ2-7; a possible D gene is TRBD2 (5 bases). The CDR3 contains 16 residues. Trimming took 4 bases from V and 0 from J, leaving 17 bases between them. Germline V gene sequence: CDR1 SGDLS, CDR2 YYNGEE. Based on the CDR3 plus reference TRBV9 and TRBJ2-7, the full variable domain is DSGVTQTPKHLITATGQRVTLRCSPRSGDLSVYWYQQSLDQGLQFLIQYYNGEERAKGNILERFSAQQFPDLHSELNLSSLELGDSALYFCASSPLEGFSSYEQYFGPGTRLTVT.

The gene calls are TRBV12-3 or TRBV12-4 and TRBJ1-1, with D perhaps TRBD1 (5 bases). The CDR3 loop spans 13 amino acids. V was cut by 5 bases and J by 4 bases, with 11 bases left in between. CDR3 DNA sequence: TGTGCCAGCAGTCGGATTAGGGGCACTGAAGCTTTCTTT. Translated: CASSRIRGTEAFF.

The chain is built from TRBV10-3 and TRBJ2-7; unclear D gene. CDR1 is ENHRY, CDR2 SYGVKD, per germline. V shed 5 bases and J shed 1 base, with 9 bases lying between them. The CDR3 has 13 residues. DNA of the CDR3: TGTGCCATCAGTTACAGAGATTCCTACGAGCAGTACTTC. This gives the protein CAISYRDSYEQYF.

The V call is TRBV4-2, the J call TRBJ2-6; weak D call: TRBD1 (6 bases). The CDR3 extends over 17 amino acids. V was shortened by 3 bases and J by 0 bases, with 12 bases between the two germline ends. The germline V gene encodes CDR1 LGHNA and CDR2 YNFKEQ. CDR3 region: CASSHITGRSGANVLTF. CDR3 nucleotide sequence: TGTGCCAGCAGCCATATTACAGGGCGCTCTGGGGCCAACGTCCTGACTTTC.

This rearrangement joins TRBV19 to TRBJ2-1; D possibly matches TRBD1 or TRBD2 (5 bases each). V dropped 4 bases and J dropped 7 bases, with 20 bases sitting between them. The CDR3 sequence is 16 residues long. Germline-derived CDR1 and CDR2 are LNHDA and SQIVND (reference sequence). Here the CDR3 reads CASSTSGTVTGNEQFF. CDR3 in DNA: TGTGCCAGTAGTACATCAGGGACCGTCACCGGGAATGAGCAGTTCTTC. The full variable domain, in which reference TRBV19 and TRBJ2-1 provide the parts outside the CDR3, is DGGITQSPKYLFRKEGQNVTLSCEQNLNHDAMYWYRQDPGQGLRLIYYSQIVNDFQKGDIAEGYSVSREKKESFPLTVTSAQKNPTAFYLCASSTSGTVTGNEQFFGPGTRLTVL.

The chain uses TRBV12-3 or TRBV12-4 and TRBJ2-1; D is unclear. The germline V and J ends were trimmed by 2 bases and 4 bases, with 12 bases remaining between them. This CDR3 contains 15 residues. CDR3 sequence: CASSLLGRDYNEQFF. The CDR3, as DNA: TGTGCCAGCAGTTTATTGGGCAGAGATTACAATGAGCAGTTCTTC.

The CDR3 spells CASSLTGPAYEQYF. CDR3 nucleotides: TGTGCCAGCAGTTTAACGGGGCCCGCCTACGAGCAGTACTTC. The genes are TRBV27 and TRBJ2-7, with D perhaps TRBD1 or TRBD2 (5 bases each). The CDR3 spans 14 residues. The V end lost 2 bases, the J end lost 2 bases, and 10 bases lay between the germline ends. The germline V gene has CDR1 MNHEY and CDR2 SMNVEV (reference sequence).

This chain uses TRBV7-8 with TRBJ2-7; unclear D gene. The CDR3 is 14 residues long. V lost 1 base, J lost 2 bases, and 9 bases lay in between. Germline-derived CDR1 and CDR2 are SGHVS and FQNEAQ. The CDR3 nucleotides are TGTGCCAGCAGCTTAGTCGCCCCACCCTACGAGCAGTACTTC. Translated: CASSLVAPPYEQYF. Filled out from reference TRBV7-8 and TRBJ2-7, the complete variable domain reads GAGVSQSPRYKVAKRGQDVALRCDPISGHVSLFWYQQALGQGPEFLTYFQNEAQLDKSGLPSDRFFAERPEGSVSTLKIQRTQQEDSAVYLCASSLVAPPYEQYFGPGTRLTVT.

In its sample, this clonotype was seen a few times. This chain links TRBV9 with TRBJ2-1; maybe TRBD2 (5 bases). V shed 4 bases and J shed 4 bases, with 33 bases lying between them. Germline lookup yields CDR1 SGDLS and CDR2 YYNGEE. The CDR3 is 21 amino acids. The CDR3 bases are TGTGCCAGCAGCCCCCAGACTATTACATCTTTCTATAGCCCTCGATACAATGAGCAGTTCTTC. Translation: CASSPQTITSFYSPRYNEQFF.

The rearrangement joins TRBV5-1 to TRBJ2-7; 7 bases are shared with TRBD2. Looked up from germline, CDR1 is SGHRS and CDR2 is YFSETQ. V shed 8 bases, J shed 2 bases, and the junction held 22 bases outside the gene matches. This CDR3 spans 18 amino acids. Here the CDR3 DNA reads TGCGCCAGTAGGGTGGCTCGCAGTCCCGCTAGCGGTGCCTACGAGCAGTACTTC. Its protein is CASRVARSPASGAYEQYF.

The rearrangement uses TRBV4-2 and TRBJ2-3, with D hard to call. CDR1 LGHNA and CDR2 YNFKEQ come from the germline V gene. The CDR3 loop spans 13 amino acids. Trimming took off 1 base at V and 4 bases at J, with 6 bases between the two ends. The CDR3 DNA follows: TGTGCCAGCAGCCAAGTGAAGGCAGATACGCAGTATTTT. Translated, it gives CASSQVKADTQYF.